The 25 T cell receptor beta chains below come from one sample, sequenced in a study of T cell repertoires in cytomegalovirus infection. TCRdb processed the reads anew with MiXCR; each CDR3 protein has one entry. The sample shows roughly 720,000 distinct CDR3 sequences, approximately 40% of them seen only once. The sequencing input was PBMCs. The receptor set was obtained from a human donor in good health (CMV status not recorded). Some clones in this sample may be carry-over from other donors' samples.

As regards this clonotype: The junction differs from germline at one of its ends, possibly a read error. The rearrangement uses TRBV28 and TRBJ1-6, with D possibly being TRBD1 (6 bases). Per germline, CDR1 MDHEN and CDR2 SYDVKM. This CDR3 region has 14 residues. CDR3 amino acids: CASSPWQGHSPLQF. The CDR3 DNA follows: TGTGCCAGCAGTCCCTGGCAGGGGCATTCACCCCTCCAATTT.

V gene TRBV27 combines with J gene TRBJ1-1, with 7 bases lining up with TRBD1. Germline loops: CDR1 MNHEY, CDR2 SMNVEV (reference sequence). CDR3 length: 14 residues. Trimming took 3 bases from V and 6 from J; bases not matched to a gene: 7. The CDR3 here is CASSLGTGVAEAFF. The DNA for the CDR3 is TGTGCCAGCAGTTTGGGAACAGGGGTCGCTGAAGCTTTCTTT.

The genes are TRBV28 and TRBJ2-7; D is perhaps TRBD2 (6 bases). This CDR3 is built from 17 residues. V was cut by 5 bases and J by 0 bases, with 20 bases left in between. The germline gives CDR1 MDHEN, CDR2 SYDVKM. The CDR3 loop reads CASSANTLASSSYEQYF. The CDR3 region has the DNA TGTGCCAGCAGTGCCAACACCCTAGCGTCGAGCTCCTACGAGCAGTACTTC.

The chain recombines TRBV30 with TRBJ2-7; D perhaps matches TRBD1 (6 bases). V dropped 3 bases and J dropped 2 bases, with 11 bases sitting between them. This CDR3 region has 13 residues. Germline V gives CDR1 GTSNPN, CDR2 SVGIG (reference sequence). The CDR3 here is CAWRAQGPYEQYF. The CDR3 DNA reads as TGTGCCTGGAGGGCACAGGGTCCCTACGAGCAGTACTTC.

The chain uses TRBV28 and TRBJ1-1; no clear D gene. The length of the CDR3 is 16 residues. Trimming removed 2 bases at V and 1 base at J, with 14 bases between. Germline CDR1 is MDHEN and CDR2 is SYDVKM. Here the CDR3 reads CASSLPEFTANTEAFF. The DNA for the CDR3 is TGTGCCAGCAGTTTACCTGAATTTACAGCGAACACTGAAGCTTTCTTT.

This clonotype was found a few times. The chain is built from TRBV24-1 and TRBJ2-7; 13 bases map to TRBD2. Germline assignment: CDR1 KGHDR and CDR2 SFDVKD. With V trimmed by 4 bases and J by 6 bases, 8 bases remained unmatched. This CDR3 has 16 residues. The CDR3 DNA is TGTGCCACCAGTGACAGCGGACTAGCGGGAGCGGGCGAGCAGTACTTC. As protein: CATSDSGLAGAGEQYF.

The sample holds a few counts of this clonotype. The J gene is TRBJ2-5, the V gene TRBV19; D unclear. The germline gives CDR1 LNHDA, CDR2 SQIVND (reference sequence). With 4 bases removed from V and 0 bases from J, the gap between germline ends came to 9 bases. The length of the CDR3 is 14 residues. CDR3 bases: TGTGCCAGTAGTACCGGGCCCAACCAAGAGACCCAGTACTTC. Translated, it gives CASSTGPNQETQYF.

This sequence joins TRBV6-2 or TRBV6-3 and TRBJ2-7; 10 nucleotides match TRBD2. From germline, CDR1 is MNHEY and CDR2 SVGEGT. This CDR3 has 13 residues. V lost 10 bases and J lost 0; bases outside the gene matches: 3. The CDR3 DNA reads TGTGCCACTAGCGGGAGCAGCTCCTACGAGCAGTACTTC. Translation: CATSGSSSYEQYF.

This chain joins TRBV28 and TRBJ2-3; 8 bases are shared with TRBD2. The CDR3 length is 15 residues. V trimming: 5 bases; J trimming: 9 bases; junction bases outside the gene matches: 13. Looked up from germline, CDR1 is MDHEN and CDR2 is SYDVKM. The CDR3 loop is CASSPGGGTVGTQYF. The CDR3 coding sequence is TGTGCCAGCAGTCCCGGGGGGGGAACGGTTGGCACGCAGTATTTT.

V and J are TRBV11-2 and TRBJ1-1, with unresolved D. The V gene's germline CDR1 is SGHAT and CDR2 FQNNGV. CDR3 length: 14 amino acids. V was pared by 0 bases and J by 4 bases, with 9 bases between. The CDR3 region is CASSLEGIGTEAFF. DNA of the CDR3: TGTGCCAGCAGCTTAGAGGGGATCGGCACTGAAGCTTTCTTT.

The DNA for the CDR3 is TGCAGCGTTCCCCCGGACAGCGGCAACAATGAGCAGTTCTTC. Protein sequence: CSVPPDSGNNEQFF. V usage is TRBV29-1 and J usage is TRBJ2-1; perhaps TRBD1 as D (6 bases). The CDR3 consists of 14 residues. Germline values: CDR1 SQVTM, CDR2 ANQGSEA. V gave up 5 bases and J gave up 5 bases, with 16 bases separating them.

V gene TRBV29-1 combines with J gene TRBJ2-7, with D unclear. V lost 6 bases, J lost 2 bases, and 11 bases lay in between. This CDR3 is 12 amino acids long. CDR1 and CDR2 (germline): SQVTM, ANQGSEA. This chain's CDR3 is CSVGSSPYEQYF. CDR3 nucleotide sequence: TGCAGCGTGGGGTCCTCCCCCTACGAGCAGTACTTC.

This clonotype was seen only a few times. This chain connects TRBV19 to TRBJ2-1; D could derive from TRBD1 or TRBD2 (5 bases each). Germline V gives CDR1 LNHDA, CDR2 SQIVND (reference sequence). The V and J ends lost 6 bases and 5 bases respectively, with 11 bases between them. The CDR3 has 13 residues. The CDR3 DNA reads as TGTGCCAGTAGAATGGGGGTCAACAATGAGCAGTTCTTC. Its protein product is CASRMGVNNEQFF.

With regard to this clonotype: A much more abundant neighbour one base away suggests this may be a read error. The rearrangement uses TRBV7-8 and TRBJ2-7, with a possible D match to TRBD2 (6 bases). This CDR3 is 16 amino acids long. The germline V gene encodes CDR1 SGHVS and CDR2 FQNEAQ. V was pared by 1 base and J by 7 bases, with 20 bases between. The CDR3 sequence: CASSLEGIGGRAEQYF. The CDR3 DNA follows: TGTGCCAGCAGCTTAGAGGGAATCGGGGGAAGGGCGGAGCAGTACTTC.

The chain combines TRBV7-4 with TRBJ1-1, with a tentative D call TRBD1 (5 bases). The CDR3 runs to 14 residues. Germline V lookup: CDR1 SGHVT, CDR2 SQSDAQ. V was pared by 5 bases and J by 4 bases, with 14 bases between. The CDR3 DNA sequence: TGTGCCAGCAGCCGGTCCGCAGGGAGCACTGAAGCTTTCTTT. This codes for CASSRSAGSTEAFF.

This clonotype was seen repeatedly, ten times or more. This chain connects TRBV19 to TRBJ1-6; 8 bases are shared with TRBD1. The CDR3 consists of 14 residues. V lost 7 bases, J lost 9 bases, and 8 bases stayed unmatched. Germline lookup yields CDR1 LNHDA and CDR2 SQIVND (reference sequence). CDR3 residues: CASTIGQGVSPLHF. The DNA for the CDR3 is TGTGCCAGTACAATTGGACAGGGAGTTTCACCCCTCCACTTT.

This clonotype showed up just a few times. This CDR3 reads CASSQPGRGPPPQQYF. The CDR3 DNA reads as TGTGCCAGCAGCCAACCCGGGCGGGGCCCCCCCCCGCAGCAGTACTTC. The V and J genes are TRBV7-8 and TRBJ2-7; perhaps TRBD2 as D (6 bases). CDR3 size: 16 residues. CDR1 is SGHVS and CDR2 is FQNEAQ in the germline V gene. Trimming took off 5 bases at V and 8 bases at J, with 25 bases between the two ends.

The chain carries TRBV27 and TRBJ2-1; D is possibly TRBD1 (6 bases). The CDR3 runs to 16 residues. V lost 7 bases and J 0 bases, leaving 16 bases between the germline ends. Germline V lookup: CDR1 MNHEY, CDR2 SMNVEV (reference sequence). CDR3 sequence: CASTRQVTSSYNEQFF. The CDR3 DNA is TGTGCCAGCACCCGACAGGTAACAAGCTCCTACAATGAGCAGTTCTTC.

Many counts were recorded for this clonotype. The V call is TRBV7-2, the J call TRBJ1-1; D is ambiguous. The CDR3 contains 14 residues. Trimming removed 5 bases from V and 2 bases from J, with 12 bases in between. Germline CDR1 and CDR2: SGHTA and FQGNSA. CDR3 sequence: CASSPERINTEAFF. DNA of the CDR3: TGTGCCAGCAGCCCCGAACGGATTAACACTGAAGCTTTCTTT.

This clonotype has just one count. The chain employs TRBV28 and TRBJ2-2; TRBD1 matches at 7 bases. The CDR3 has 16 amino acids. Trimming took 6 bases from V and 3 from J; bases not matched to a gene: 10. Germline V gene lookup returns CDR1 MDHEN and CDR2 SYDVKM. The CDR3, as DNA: TGTGCCAGCAGGTCATTACGACAGGGCTACACCGGGGAGCTGTTTTTT. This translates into CASRSLRQGYTGELFF.

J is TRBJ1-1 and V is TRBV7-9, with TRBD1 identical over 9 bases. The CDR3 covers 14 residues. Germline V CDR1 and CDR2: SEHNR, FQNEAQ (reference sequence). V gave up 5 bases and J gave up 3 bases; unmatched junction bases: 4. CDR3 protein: CASSVGQGDTEAFF. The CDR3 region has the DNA TGTGCCAGCAGCGTGGGACAGGGCGACACTGAAGCTTTCTTT.

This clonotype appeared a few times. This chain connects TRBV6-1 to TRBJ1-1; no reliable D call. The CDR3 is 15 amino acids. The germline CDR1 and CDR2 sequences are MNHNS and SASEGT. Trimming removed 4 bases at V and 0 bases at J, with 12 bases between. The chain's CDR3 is CASSVTLLLNTEAFF. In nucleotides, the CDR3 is TGTGCCAGCAGTGTCACCCTATTACTGAACACTGAAGCTTTCTTT.

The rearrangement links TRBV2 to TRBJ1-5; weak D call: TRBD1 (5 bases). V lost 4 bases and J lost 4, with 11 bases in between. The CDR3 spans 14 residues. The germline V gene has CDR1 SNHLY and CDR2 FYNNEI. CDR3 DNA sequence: TGTGCCAGCAGTGGGTATTACAGGAATCAGCCCCAGCATTTT. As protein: CASSGYYRNQPQHF.

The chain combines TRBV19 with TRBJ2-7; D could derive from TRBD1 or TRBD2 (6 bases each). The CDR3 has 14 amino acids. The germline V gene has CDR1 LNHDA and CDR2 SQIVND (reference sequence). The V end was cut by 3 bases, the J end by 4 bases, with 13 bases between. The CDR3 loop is CASSISGGVYEQYF. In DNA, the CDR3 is TGTGCCAGTAGTATCTCCGGGGGCGTGTACGAGCAGTACTTC.

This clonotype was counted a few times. As DNA, the CDR3 is TGCAGCGCTAAGACAGGGGGCGATTCACCCCTCCACTTT. Residues: CSAKTGGDSPLHF. V is TRBV29-1 and J is TRBJ1-6, with 10 bases lining up with TRBD1. The CDR3 has 13 residues. The germline CDR1 and CDR2 sequences are SQVTM and ANQGSEA. V dropped 7 bases and J dropped 8; count of bases not matched to a gene: 5.